Sequencing of this T cell receptor beta chain was carried out in a study of cytomegalovirus exposure and HLA in healthy donors. General study findings and limits: When presence/absence was analysed, sequencing depth was taken to be roughly uniform across donors.

About this clone itself: The target antigen is unknown.

The CDR3 is 14 amino acids. V was pared by 0 bases and J by 7 bases, with 12 bases between. Germline V gene data show CDR1 as MNHEY and CDR2 as SMNVEV (reference sequence). The PCR was carried out with 60 Vbeta primers and 13 Jbeta primers. In the authors' methods: The authors later counted roughly 87 million unique TCR beta chains, around 9.9 million of them shared. Method: immunoSEQ multiplex PCR; TCRdb's copy keeps in-frame clones and lacks some. The V and J calls and the clone size are those of that table, but D and trimming were determined from the DNA. The repertoire holds around 89,000 clones, roughly 80% seen once, with 3% to 3.5% in the top ten.

This TCR derives from a man aged 40-49 years in good health and CMV-seronegative. The chain recombines TRBV27 with TRBJ1-2; maybe TRBD1 (5 bases). Sequencing was carried out using PBMCs. The CDR3 reads CASSLSQGLFGYTF. The CDR3 region has the DNA TGTGCCAGCAGTTTATCCCAGGGATTATTTGGCTACACCTTC.